This TCR beta chain was profiled in a study of CD8 T cells in ankylosing spondylitis. Quantitative 5'-RACE with molecular barcodes generated TCR beta libraries. MiXCR, run by TCRdb on the 5' RACE reads, gives a single entry per CDR3 protein. Of 45,000 to 60,000 distinct CDR3 sequences listed, 7.4% are singletons. General study points: Disease-linked clones were CD8+ and relatively rare in peripheral blood. Past research had described some motif variants in reactive arthritis synovial fluid and blood. Disease-associated clones were reportedly significantly overrepresented in matched ankylosing spondylitis synovial fluid.

The CDR3 spans 14 residues. The V gene's germline CDR1 is SGHRS and CDR2 YFSETQ. V was shortened by 4 bases and J by 4 bases, with 14 bases between the two germline ends. Note on this clonotype: Its cognate antigen is unknown.

The rearrangement uses TRBV5-1 and TRBJ1-1; D not certain. The source of this sequence is a female donor with ankylosing spondylitis or in good health (not recorded which). Sequenced sample: blood, either unsorted or a sorted T cell fraction (not recorded which). As DNA, the CDR3 is TGCGCCAGCAGCCGGCGGGAGGAGGGCACTGAAGCTTTCTTT. Protein product: CASSRREEGTEAFF.